This record covers a single TCR beta chain. The antigen remains unidentified. In the PCR, 60 Vbeta and 13 Jbeta primers were used. Assay: immunoSEQ multiplex PCR; the TCRdb copy retains only in-frame clones and omits some. The sample shows 160,000 or so clones, roughly 80% of them seen only once. This CDR3 is built from 15 residues. The V end was cut by 3 bases, the J end by 3 bases, with 10 bases between. Looked up from germline, CDR1 is SGHKS and CDR2 is YYEKEE (reference sequence). This entry is derived from a study of cytomegalovirus exposure and HLA in healthy donors. Findings of the study overall: According to the study, around 160 TCR beta chains were cytomegalovirus-associated. Certain sequence variants were highly shared and formed a cluster, and this cluster was likely a sequencing artifact.

Samples came from healthy bone marrow donors. The J gene is TRBJ2-6, the V gene TRBV5-5, with D uncertain. Sequenced: PBMCs. The receptor's source is a woman aged 45-60 years in good health and CMV-seronegative. This CDR3 is CASSSSRSGANVLTF. DNA for the CDR3: TGTGCCAGCAGCTCCTCAAGGAGTGGGGCCAACGTCCTGACTTTC.